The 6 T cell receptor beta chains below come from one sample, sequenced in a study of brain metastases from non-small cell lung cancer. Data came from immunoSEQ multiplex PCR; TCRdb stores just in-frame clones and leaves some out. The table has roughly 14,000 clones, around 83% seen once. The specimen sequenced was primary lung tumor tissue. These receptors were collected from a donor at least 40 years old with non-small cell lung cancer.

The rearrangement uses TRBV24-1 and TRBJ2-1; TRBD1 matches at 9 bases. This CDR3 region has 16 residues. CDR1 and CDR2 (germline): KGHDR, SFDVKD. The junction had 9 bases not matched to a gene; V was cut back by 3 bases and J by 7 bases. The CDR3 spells CATSDLTGGEQNEQFF. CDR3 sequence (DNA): TGTGCCACCAGTGATCTAACAGGGGGCGAACAAAATGAGCAGTTCTTC.

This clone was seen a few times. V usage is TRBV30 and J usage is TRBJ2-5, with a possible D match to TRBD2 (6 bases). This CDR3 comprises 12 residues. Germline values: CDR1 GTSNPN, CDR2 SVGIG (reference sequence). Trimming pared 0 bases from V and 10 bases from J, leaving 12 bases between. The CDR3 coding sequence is TGTGCCTGGAGTGTACTGGAGGGGAACCAGTACTTC. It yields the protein CAWSVLEGNQYF.

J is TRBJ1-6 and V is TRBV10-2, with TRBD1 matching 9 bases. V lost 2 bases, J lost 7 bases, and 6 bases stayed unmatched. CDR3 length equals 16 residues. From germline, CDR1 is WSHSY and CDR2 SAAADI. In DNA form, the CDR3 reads TGCGCCAGCAGTGAGGGGGGACAGGGACTAAATTCACCCCTCCACTTT. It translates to CASSEGGQGLNSPLHF.

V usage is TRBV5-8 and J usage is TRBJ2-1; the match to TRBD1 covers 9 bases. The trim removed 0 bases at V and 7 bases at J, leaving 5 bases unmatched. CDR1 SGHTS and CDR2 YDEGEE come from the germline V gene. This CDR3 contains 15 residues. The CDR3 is CASSLVGQGINEQFF. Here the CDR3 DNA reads TGTGCCAGCAGCTTGGTGGGACAGGGAATTAATGAGCAGTTCTTC.

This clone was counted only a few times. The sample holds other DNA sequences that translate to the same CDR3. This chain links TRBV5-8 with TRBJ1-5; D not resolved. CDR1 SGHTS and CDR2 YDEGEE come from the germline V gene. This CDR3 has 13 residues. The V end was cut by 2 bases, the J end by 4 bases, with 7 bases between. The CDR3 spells CASSFDVNQPQHF. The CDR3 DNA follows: TGTGCCAGCAGCTTTGATGTGAATCAGCCCCAGCATTTT.

The CDR3 bases are TGTGCCAGCAGCGTAGTAGGCCGGGGGTACCAAGAGACCCAGTACTTC. It translates to CASSVVGRGYQETQYF. The rearrangement joins TRBV9 to TRBJ2-5, with D maybe TRBD2 (6 bases). Germline V CDR1 and CDR2: SGDLS, YYNGEE. The CDR3 length is 16 residues. Trimming cost V 0 bases and J 0 bases, with 12 bases left between them.